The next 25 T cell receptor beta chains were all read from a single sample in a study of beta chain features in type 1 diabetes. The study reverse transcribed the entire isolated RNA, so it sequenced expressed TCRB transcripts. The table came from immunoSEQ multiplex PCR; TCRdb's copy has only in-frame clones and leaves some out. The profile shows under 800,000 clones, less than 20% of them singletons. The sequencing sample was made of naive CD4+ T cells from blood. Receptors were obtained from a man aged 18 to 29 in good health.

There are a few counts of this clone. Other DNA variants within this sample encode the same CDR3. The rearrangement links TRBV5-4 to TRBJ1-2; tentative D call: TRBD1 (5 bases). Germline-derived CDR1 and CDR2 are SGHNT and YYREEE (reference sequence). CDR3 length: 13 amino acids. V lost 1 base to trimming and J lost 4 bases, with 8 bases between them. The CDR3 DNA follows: TGTGCCAGCAGCTTGACAGGATTCTATGGCTACACCTTC. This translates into CASSLTGFYGYTF. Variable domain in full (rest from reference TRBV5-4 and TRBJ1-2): ETGVTQSPTHLIKTRGQQVTLRCSSQSGHNTVSWYQQALGQGPQFIFQYYREEENGRGNFPPRFSGLQFPNYSSELNVNALELDDSALYLCASSLTGFYGYTFGSGTRLTVV.

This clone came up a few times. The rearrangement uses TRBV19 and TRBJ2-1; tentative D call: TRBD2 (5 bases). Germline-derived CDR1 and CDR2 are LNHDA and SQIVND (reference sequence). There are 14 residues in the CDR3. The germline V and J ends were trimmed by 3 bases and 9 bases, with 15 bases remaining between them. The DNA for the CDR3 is TGTGCCAGTAGTATTCGAGCCCTCAGCGGTGAGCAGTTCTTC. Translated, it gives CASSIRALSGEQFF.

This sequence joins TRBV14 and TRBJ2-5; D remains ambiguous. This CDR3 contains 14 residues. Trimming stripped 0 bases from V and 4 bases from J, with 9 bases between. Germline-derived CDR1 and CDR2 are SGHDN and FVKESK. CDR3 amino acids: CASSQDLPRETQYF. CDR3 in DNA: TGTGCCAGCAGCCAAGATCTCCCTAGAGAGACCCAGTACTTC.

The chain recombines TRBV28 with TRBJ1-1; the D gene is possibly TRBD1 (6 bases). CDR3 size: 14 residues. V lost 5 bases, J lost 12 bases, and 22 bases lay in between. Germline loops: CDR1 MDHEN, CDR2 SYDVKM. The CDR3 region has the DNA TGTGCCAGCAGTCCGCCCCAGGACAGCCCCGAATCTTTCTTT. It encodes CASSPPQDSPESFF.

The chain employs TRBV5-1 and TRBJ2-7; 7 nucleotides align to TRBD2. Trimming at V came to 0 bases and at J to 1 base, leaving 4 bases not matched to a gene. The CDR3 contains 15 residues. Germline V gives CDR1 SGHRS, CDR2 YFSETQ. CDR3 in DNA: TGCGCCAGCAGCTTGGTAGCCGGGAGGTCCTACGAGCAGTACTTC. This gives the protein CASSLVAGRSYEQYF. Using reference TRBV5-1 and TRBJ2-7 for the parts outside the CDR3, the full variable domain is KAGVTQTPRYLIKTRGQQVTLSCSPISGHRSVSWYQQTPGQGLQFLFEYFSETQRNKGNFPGRFSGRQFSNSRSEMNVSTLELGDSALYLCASSLVAGRSYEQYFGPGTRLTVT.

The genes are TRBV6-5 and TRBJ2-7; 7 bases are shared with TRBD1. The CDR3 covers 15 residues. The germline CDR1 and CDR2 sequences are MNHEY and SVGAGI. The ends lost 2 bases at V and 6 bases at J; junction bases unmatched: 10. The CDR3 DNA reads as TGTGCCAGCAGTTACCAAGTTACAGGGGTGCGCGAGCAGTACTTC. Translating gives CASSYQVTGVREQYF.

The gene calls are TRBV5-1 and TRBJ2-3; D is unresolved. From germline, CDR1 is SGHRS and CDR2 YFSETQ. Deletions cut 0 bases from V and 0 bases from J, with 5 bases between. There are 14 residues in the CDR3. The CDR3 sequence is CASSLGPSTDTQYF. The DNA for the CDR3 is TGCGCCAGCAGCTTGGGACCCAGCACAGATACGCAGTATTTT.

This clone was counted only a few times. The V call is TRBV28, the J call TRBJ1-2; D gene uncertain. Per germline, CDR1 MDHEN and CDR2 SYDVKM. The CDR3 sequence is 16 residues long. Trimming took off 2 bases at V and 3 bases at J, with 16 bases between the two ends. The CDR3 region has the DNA TGTGCCAGCAGTTTAGGGCAGACCCTCGGGGACTATGGCTACACCTTC. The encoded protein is CASSLGQTLGDYGYTF.

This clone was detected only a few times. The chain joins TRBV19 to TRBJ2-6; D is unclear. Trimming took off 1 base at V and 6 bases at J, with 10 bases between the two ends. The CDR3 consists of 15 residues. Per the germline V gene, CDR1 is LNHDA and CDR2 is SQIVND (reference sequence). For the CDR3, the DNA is TGTGCCAGTAGTATAGGACGCCTCGAGGCCAACGTCCTGACTTTC. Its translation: CASSIGRLEANVLTF.

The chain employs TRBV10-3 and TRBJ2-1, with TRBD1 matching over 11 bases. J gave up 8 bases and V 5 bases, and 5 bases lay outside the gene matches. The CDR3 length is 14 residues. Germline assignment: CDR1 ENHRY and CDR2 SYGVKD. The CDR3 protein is CAISRTGGTDEQFF. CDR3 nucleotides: TGTGCCATCAGTAGGACAGGGGGCACCGATGAGCAGTTCTTC.

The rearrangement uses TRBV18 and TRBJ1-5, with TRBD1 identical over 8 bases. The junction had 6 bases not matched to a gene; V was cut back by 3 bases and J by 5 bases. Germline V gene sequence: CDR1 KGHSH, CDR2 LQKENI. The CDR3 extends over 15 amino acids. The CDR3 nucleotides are TGTGCCAGCTCACCTGGGACAGGTCGTGATCAGCCCCAGCATTTT. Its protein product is CASSPGTGRDQPQHF.

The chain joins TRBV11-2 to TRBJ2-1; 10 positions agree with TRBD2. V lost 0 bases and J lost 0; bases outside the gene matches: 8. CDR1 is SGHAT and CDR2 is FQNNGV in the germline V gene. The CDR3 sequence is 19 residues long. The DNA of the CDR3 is TGTGCCAGCAGCTTAGATCAAGCGGGGGGGAGGAGCTCCTACAATGAGCAGTTCTTC. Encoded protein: CASSLDQAGGRSSYNEQFF.

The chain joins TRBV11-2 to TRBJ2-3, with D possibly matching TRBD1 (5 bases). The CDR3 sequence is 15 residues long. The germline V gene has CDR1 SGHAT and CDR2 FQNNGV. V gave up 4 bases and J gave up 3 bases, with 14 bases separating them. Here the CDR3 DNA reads TGTGCCAGCAGCTCCCGGTGGGGCCGTACAGATACGCAGTATTTT. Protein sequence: CASSSRWGRTDTQYF.

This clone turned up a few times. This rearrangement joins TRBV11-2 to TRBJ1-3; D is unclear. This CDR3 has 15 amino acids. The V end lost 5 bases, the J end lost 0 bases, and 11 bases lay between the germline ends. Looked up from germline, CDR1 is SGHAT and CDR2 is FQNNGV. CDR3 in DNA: TGTGCCAGCAGCCTACGAGGGAGCTCTGGAAACACCATATATTTT. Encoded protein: CASSLRGSSGNTIYF.

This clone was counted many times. CDR3 loop: CATQGISEQFF. The CDR3 region has the DNA TGTGCCACCCAGGGTATCTCTGAGCAGTTCTTC. This chain connects TRBV10-3 to TRBJ2-1; perhaps TRBD1 as D (5 bases). This CDR3 spans 11 amino acids. Germline-derived CDR1 and CDR2 are ENHRY and SYGVKD. Trimming cost V 10 bases and J 9 bases, with 13 bases left between them.

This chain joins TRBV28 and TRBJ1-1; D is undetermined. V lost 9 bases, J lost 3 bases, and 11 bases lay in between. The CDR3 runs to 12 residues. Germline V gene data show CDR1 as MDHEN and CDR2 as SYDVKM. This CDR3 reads CASRLGYTEAFF. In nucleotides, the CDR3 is TGTGCCAGTCGACTAGGGTACACTGAAGCTTTCTTT.

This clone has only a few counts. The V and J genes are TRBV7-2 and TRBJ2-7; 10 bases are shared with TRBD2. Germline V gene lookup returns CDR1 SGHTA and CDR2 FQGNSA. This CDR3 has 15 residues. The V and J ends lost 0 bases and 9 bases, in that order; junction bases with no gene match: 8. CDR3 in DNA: TGTGCCAGCAGCTTAGCCTCTAGCGGGGGCCTCGCGCAGTACTTC. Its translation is CASSLASSGGLAQYF.

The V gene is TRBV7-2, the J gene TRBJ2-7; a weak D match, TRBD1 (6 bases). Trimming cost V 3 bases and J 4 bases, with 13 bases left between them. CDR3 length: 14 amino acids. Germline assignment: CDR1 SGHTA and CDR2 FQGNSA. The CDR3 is CASSLDSLGYEQYF. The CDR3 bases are TGTGCCAGCAGCTTGGACAGCCTCGGGTACGAGCAGTACTTC.

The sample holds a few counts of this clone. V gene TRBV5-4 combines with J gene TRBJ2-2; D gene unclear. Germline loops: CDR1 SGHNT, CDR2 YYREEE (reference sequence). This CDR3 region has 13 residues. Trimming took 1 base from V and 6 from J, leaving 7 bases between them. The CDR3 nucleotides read TGTGCCAGCAGCTTGCGGGCCCCCGGGGAGCTGTTTTTT. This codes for CASSLRAPGELFF.

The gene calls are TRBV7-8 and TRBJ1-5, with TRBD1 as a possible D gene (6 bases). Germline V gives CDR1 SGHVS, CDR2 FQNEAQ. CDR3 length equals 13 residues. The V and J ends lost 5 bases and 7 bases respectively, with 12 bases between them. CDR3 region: CASSHGQIQPQHF. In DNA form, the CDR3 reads TGTGCCAGCAGCCATGGACAGATCCAGCCCCAGCATTTT.

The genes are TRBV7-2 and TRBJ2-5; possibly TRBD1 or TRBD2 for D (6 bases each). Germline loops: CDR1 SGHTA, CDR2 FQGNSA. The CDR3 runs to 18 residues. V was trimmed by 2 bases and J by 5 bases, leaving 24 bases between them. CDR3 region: CASSLFPRGRSFRETQYF. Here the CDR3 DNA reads TGTGCCAGCAGCTTATTCCCTCGGGGGCGTAGTTTTAGGGAGACCCAGTACTTC.

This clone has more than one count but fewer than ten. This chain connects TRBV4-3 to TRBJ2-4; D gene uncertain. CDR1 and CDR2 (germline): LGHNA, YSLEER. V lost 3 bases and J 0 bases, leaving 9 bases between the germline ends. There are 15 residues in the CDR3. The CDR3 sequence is CASSHPTEAKNIQYF. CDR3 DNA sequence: TGCGCCAGCAGCCATCCGACCGAAGCCAAAAACATTCAGTACTTC.

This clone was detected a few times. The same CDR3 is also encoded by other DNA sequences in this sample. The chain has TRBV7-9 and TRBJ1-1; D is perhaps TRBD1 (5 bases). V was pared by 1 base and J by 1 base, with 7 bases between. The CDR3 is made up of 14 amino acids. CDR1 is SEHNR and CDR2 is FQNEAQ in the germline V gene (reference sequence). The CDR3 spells CASSLGTQNTEAFF. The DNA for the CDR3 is TGTGCCAGCAGCTTAGGGACACAGAACACTGAAGCTTTCTTT.

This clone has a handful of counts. CDR3 in DNA: TGTGCCACCTTACAAGGACTAGGCAGGAGCACAGATACGCAGTATTTT. It encodes CATLQGLGRSTDTQYF. This chain joins TRBV15 and TRBJ2-3; 7 nucleotides match TRBD2. The CDR3 is made up of 16 amino acids. Germline V gene sequence: CDR1 LNHNV, CDR2 YYDKDF (reference sequence). V shed 8 bases and J 0 bases; nucleotides not matched to a gene: 11. Complete variable domain (other parts from reference TRBV15 and TRBJ2-3): DAMVIQNPRYQVTQFGKPVTLSCSQTLNHNVMYWYQQKSSQAPKLLFHYYDKDFNNEADTPDNFQSRRPNTSFCFLDIRSPGLGDTAMYLCATLQGLGRSTDTQYFGPGTRLTVL.

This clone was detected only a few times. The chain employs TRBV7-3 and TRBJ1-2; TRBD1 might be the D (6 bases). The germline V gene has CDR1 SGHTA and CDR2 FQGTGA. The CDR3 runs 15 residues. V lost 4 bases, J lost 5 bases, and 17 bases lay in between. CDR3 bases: TGTGCCAGCAGCTCCAACAGGGCCGGGGCATATGGCTACACCTTC. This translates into CASSSNRAGAYGYTF. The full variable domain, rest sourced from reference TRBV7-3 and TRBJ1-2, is GAGVSQTPSNKVTEKGKYVELRCDPISGHTALYWYRQSLGQGPEFLIYFQGTGAADDSGLPNDRFFAVRPEGSVSTLKIQRTERGDSAVYLCASSSNRAGAYGYTFGSGTRLTVV.